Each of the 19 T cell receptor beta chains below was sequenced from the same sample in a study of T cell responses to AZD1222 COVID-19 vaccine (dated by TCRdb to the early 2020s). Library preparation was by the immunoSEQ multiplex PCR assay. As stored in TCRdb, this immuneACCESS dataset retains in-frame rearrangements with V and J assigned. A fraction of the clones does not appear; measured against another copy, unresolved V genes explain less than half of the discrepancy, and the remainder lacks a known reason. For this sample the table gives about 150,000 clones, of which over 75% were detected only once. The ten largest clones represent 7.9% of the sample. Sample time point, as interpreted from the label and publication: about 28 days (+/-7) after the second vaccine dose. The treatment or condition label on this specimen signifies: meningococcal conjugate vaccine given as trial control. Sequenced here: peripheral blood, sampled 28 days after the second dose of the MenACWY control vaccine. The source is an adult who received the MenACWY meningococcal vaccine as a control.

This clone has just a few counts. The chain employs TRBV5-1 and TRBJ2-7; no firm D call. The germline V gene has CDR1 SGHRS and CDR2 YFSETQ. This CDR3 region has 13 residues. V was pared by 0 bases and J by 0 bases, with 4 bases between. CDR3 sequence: CASSLAASYEQYV. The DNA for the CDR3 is TGCGCCAGCAGCTTGGCAGCCTCCTACGAGCAGTACGTC.

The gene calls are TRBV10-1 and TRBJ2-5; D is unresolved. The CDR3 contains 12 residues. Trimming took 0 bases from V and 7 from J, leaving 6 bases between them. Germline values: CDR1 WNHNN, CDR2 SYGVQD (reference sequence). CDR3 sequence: CASSESTGTQYF. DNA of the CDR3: TGCGCCAGCAGTGAGTCGACCGGGACCCAGTACTTC.

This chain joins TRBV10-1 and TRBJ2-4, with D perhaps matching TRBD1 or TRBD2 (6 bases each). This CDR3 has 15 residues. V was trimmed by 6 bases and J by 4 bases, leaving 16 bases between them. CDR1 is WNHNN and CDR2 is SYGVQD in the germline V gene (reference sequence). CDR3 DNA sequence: TGCGCCAGCAGCCAAAGGGGGGCACCGAAAAACATTCAGTACTTC. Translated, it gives CASSQRGAPKNIQYF.

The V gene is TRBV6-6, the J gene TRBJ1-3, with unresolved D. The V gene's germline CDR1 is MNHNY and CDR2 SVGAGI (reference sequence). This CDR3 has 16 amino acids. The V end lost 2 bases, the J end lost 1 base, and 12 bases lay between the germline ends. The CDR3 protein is CASSYPRTGSGNTIYF. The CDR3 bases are TGTGCCAGCAGTTACCCCCGGACCGGATCTGGAAACACCATATATTTT.

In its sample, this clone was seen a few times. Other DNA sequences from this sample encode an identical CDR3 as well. Here the CDR3 DNA reads TGTGCCAGCAGTTACCGGGCAGATACGCAGTATTTT. Protein sequence: CASSYRADTQYF. V and J are TRBV7-9 and TRBJ2-3; no clear D. Per the germline V gene, CDR1 is SEHNR and CDR2 is FQNEAQ (reference sequence). The V gene lost 6 bases and the J gene lost 4 bases, with 8 bases spanning the gap. The CDR3 runs 12 residues.

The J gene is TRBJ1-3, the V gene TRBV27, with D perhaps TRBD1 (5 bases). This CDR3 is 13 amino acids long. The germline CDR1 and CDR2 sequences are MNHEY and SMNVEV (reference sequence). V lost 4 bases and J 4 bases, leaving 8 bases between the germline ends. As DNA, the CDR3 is TGTGCCAGCAGTTCGGGGCTCGGAAACACCATATATTTT. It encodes CASSSGLGNTIYF.

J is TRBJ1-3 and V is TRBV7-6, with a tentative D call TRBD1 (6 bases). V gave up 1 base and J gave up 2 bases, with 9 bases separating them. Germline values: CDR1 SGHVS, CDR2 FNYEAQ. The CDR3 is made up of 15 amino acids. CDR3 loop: CASSLEGGPGNTIYF. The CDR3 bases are TGTGCCAGCAGCTTAGAGGGGGGGCCTGGAAACACCATATATTTT.

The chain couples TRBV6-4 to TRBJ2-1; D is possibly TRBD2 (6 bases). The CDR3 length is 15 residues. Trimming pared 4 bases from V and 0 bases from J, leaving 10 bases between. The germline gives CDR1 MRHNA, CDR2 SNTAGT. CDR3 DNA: TGTGCCAGCAGTGTAGCGGAGGTCTCCTACAATGAGCAGTTCTTC. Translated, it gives CASSVAEVSYNEQFF.

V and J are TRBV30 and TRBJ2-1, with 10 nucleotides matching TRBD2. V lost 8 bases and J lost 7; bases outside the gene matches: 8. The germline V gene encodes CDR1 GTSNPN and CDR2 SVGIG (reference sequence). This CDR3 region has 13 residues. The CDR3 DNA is TGTGCCGGAACAGCGGGAGGGATAAATGAGCAGTTCTTC. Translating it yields CAGTAGGINEQFF.

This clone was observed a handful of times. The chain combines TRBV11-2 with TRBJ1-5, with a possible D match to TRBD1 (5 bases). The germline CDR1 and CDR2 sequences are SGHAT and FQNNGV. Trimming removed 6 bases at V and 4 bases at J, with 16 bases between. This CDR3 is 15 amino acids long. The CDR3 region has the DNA TGTGCCAGCAGGAGGACCGGGACTGCTAATCAGCCCCAGCATTTT. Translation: CASRRTGTANQPQHF.

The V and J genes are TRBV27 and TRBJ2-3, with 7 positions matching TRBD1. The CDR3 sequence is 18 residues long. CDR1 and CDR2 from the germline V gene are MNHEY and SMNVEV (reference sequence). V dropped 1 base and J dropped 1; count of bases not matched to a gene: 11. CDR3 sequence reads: CASSLFVGLGTGTDTQYF. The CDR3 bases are TGTGCCAGCAGTTTATTTGTCGGGTTGGGGACAGGCACAGATACGCAGTATTTT.

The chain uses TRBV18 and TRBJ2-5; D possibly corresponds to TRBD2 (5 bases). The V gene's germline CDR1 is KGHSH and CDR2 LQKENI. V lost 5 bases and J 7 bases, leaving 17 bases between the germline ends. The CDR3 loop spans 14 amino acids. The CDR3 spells CASSSEAGDGTQYF. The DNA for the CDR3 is TGTGCCAGCTCAAGCGAGGCCGGGGATGGGACCCAGTACTTC.

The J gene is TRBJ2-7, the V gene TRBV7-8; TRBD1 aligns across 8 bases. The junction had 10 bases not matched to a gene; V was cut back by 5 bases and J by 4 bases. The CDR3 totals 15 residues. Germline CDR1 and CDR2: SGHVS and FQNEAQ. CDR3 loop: CASSLRTGKMYEQYV. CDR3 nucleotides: TGTGCCAGCAGCCTACGGACAGGGAAGATGTACGAGCAGTACGTC.

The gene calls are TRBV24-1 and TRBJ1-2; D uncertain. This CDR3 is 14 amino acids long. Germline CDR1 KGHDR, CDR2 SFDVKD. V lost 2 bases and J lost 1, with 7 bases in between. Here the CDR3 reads CATSDWADNYGYTF. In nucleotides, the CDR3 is TGTGCCACCAGTGATTGGGCCGATAACTATGGCTACACCTTC.

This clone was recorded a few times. The CDR3 bases are TGTGCCAGCAGCTTTCCGGGGGGGGCTAACACCGGGGAGCTGTTTTTT. Translation: CASSFPGGANTGELFF. V usage is TRBV5-4 and J usage is TRBJ2-2; 8 bases map to TRBD2. J was trimmed by 2 bases and V by 2 bases; bases with no gene match: 5. Per the germline V gene, CDR1 is SGHNT and CDR2 is YYREEE (reference sequence). This CDR3 has 16 residues.

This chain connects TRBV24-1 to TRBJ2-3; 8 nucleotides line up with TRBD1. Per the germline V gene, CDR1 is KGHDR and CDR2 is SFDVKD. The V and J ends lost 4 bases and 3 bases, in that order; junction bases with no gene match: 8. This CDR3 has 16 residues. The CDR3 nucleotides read TGTGCCACCAGTGACAGGACAGGGTCTCCGACAGATACGCAGTATTTT. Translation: CATSDRTGSPTDTQYF.

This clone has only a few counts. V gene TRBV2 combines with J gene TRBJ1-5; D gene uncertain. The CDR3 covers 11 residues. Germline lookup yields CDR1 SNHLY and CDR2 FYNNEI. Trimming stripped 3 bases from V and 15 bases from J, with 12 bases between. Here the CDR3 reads CASSDHGNMHF. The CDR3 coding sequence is TGTGCCAGCAGTGATCACGGCAACATGCATTTT.

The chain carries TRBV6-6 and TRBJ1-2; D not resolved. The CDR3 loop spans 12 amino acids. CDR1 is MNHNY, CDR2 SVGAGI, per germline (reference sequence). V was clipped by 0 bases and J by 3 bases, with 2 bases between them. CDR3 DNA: TGTGCCAGCAGTTACTCAGACTATGGCTACACCTTC. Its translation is CASSYSDYGYTF.

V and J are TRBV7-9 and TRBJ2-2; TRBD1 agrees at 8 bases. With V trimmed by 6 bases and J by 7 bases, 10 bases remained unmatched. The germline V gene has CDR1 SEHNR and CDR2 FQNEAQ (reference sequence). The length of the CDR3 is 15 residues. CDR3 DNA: TGTGCCAGCAGTACTTCAGGACAGGGAATCGGGGAGCTGTTTTTT. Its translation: CASSTSGQGIGELFF.